One sample yielded the 27 T cell receptor beta chains listed below, sequenced in a study of PD-1 blockade in classical Hodgkin lymphoma. Documented time point: cycle 4 day 1 (C4D1), after around six weeks of nivolumab. Following autologous stem cell transplantation, relapse occurred in every patient, and exposure to brentuximab vedotin varied. Using magnetic negative selection, the CD4+ T cells were separated out of thawed PBMCs. Clones were sequenced by immunoSEQ multiplex PCR, and TCRdb holds only the in-frame ones, with some missing. The profile shows about 18,000 clones, around four fifths of them singletons. The sequences come from CD4+ T cells from blood, collected before the fourth cycle of nivolumab. The receptors were gathered from a human donor with classical Hodgkin lymphoma.

The rearrangement links TRBV5-6 to TRBJ1-5; TRBD1 is a possible D gene (5 bases). Per the germline V gene, CDR1 is SGHDT and CDR2 is YYEEEE. V shed 7 bases and J shed 4 bases, with 12 bases lying between them. This CDR3 has 13 residues. The CDR3 nucleotides are TGTGCCAGCGGAAGACAGCCAAATCAGCCCCAGCATTTT. Its protein product is CASGRQPNQPQHF.

The chain combines TRBV6-1 with TRBJ2-7; 13 nucleotides agree with TRBD2. Germline V lookup: CDR1 MNHNS, CDR2 SASEGT. The CDR3 contains 19 residues. J lost 7 bases, V lost 0 bases, and 15 bases had no gene match. The CDR3 protein is CASSEAFGTSGKDFTEQYF. The CDR3, as DNA: TGTGCCAGCAGTGAAGCGTTCGGGACTAGCGGGAAAGATTTTACGGAGCAGTACTTC.

The chain couples TRBV30 to TRBJ2-3; D may correspond to TRBD1 or TRBD2 (6 bases each). There are 15 residues in the CDR3. Germline CDR1 and CDR2: GTSNPN and SVGIG (reference sequence). V was trimmed by 3 bases and J by 1 base, leaving 14 bases between them. This CDR3 is CAWRVGGPRTDTQYF. CDR3 nucleotide sequence: TGTGCCTGGAGGGTGGGGGGCCCTCGCACAGATACGCAGTATTTT.

V gene TRBV28 combines with J gene TRBJ2-1; TRBD2 is a possible D gene (5 bases). Germline assignment: CDR1 MDHEN and CDR2 SYDVKM. CDR3 length: 17 amino acids. With 7 bases removed from V and 3 bases from J, the gap between germline ends came to 22 bases. The CDR3 bases are TGTGCCAGCATTGCGAGGGCGAAGTACTTGATCTACAATGAGCAGTTCTTC. Its protein is CASIARAKYLIYNEQFF.

This chain links TRBV29-1 with TRBJ1-1; D perhaps matches TRBD1 (5 bases). The CDR3 extends over 12 amino acids. Germline V gives CDR1 SQVTM, CDR2 ANQGSEA. V dropped 4 bases and J dropped 1 base, with 7 bases sitting between them. CDR3 in amino acids: CSVGTPNTEAFF. The CDR3 bases are TGCAGCGTTGGGACACCGAACACTGAAGCTTTCTTT.

In DNA, the CDR3 is TGTGCCAGCAGTTACGGACAGGAAGGGTACGAGCAGTACTTC. It yields the protein CASSYGQEGYEQYF. V usage is TRBV6-5 and J usage is TRBJ2-7, with 7 bases lining up with TRBD1. The CDR3 is made up of 14 amino acids. V gave up 2 bases and J gave up 4 bases; unmatched junction bases: 5. Germline V gene sequence: CDR1 MNHEY, CDR2 SVGAGI.

This clone was seen more than once but under ten times. The rearrangement links TRBV6-1 to TRBJ2-1; D not certain. The CDR3 runs to 16 residues. Per the germline V gene, CDR1 is MNHNS and CDR2 is SASEGT. Trimming took 3 bases from V and 6 from J, leaving 18 bases between them. This chain's CDR3 is CASSDGRHGLANEQFF. CDR3 nucleotides: TGTGCCAGCAGTGATGGGCGACACGGGTTAGCCAATGAGCAGTTCTTC.

The rearrangement links TRBV19 to TRBJ1-1; 10 bases map to TRBD1. The germline V gene has CDR1 LNHDA and CDR2 SQIVND (reference sequence). Germline trimming cut 7 bases from V and 4 bases from J; bases unmatched to any gene: 6. The CDR3 spans 14 residues. This chain's CDR3 is CASTDRGLFTEAFF. The CDR3 DNA is TGTGCCAGTACCGACAGGGGGCTTTTCACTGAAGCTTTCTTT.

The chain carries TRBV27 and TRBJ2-7; D is possibly TRBD1 (5 bases). Deletions cut 5 bases from V and 1 base from J, with 12 bases between. Germline-derived CDR1 and CDR2 are MNHEY and SMNVEV (reference sequence). CDR3 size: 14 residues. CDR3 sequence (DNA): TGTGCCAGCAGTCAACGGACACGATCCTACGAGCAGTACTTC. This sequence encodes CASSQRTRSYEQYF.

The chain joins TRBV9 to TRBJ2-1; tentatively, D is TRBD2 (6 bases). CDR1 and CDR2 from the germline V gene are SGDLS and YYNGEE. V lost 4 bases and J 4 bases, leaving 15 bases between the germline ends. This CDR3 is built from 15 residues. CDR3 loop: CASSPAAGSYNEQFF. The DNA of the CDR3 is TGTGCCAGCAGCCCAGCTGCGGGAAGTTACAATGAGCAGTTCTTC.

This chain joins TRBV5-4 and TRBJ2-1, with 11 bases identical to TRBD2. The CDR3 is 16 amino acids. The germline V gene has CDR1 SGHNT and CDR2 YYREEE (reference sequence). Trimming cost V 4 bases and J 7 bases; bases outside gene matches: 10. The CDR3 sequence is CASSRELAGGLNEQFF. DNA of the CDR3: TGTGCCAGCAGCCGCGAGCTAGCGGGAGGTTTGAATGAGCAGTTCTTC.

This clone appeared once. CDR3 bases: TGTGCCAGCAGTGCACGAGGGGTTGGAGGCAATCAGCCCCAGCATTTT. It is translated as CASSARGVGGNQPQHF. The rearrangement joins TRBV2 to TRBJ1-5, with D tentatively TRBD1 (5 bases). This CDR3 is 16 amino acids long. V shed 4 bases and J shed 2 bases, with 15 bases lying between them. Germline V gives CDR1 SNHLY, CDR2 FYNNEI. The full variable domain, in which reference TRBV2 and TRBJ1-5 provide the parts outside the CDR3, is EPEVTQTPSHQVTQMGQEVILRCVPISNHLYFYWYRQILGQKVEFLVSFYNNEISEKSEIFDDQFSVERPDGSNFTLKIRSTKLEDSAMYFCASSARGVGGNQPQHFGDGTRLSIL.

V and J are TRBV4-2 and TRBJ2-1, with TRBD2 matching over 14 bases. Germline CDR1 and CDR2: LGHNA and YNFKEQ. This CDR3 has 17 residues. V lost 4 bases and J lost 7; bases outside the gene matches: 9. CDR3 nucleotides: TGTGCCAGCAGCCCTGGGACTAGCGGGAGCTTACGGAATGAGCAGTTCTTC. Translation: CASSPGTSGSLRNEQFF.

This chain connects TRBV5-1 to TRBJ2-1; 13 bases align to TRBD2. CDR3 length: 17 residues. From germline, CDR1 is SGHRS and CDR2 YFSETQ. The V gene end was trimmed by 1 base and the J gene end by 10 bases; junction bases not matched to a gene: 11. Here the CDR3 reads CASSLTSGRATIGEQFF. The DNA of the CDR3 is TGCGCCAGCAGCTTGACTAGCGGGAGGGCAACAATCGGGGAGCAGTTCTTC.

DNA for the CDR3: TGCGCCAGCAGCCAAGGTGCCTGGTCCTACGAGCAGTACTTC. It specifies CASSQGAWSYEQYF. J is TRBJ2-7 and V is TRBV4-1; no reliable D call. The CDR3 has 14 residues. Trimming stripped 1 base from V and 1 base from J, with 8 bases between. Germline V gene data show CDR1 as MGHRA and CDR2 as YSYEKL.

The V gene is TRBV19, the J gene TRBJ2-7; D is unclear. V was cut by 3 bases and J by 1 base, with 10 bases left in between. The CDR3 is made up of 14 amino acids. Germline CDR1 and CDR2: LNHDA and SQIVND (reference sequence). In nucleotides, the CDR3 is TGTGCCAGTAGTATTGCCGTGAAGTCCTACGAGCAGTACTTC. This translates into CASSIAVKSYEQYF.

This chain uses TRBV10-3 with TRBJ2-5, with D possibly TRBD2 on 5 matching bases. The CDR3 length is 13 residues. The V gene lost 4 bases and the J gene lost 3 bases, with 9 bases spanning the gap. Germline CDR1 is ENHRY and CDR2 is SYGVKD. CDR3 sequence reads: CAISGRGKETQYF. The DNA of the CDR3 is TGTGCCATCAGTGGTAGAGGGAAAGAGACCCAGTACTTC.

This sequence joins TRBV19 and TRBJ2-7; D is undetermined. The CDR3 covers 12 residues. The V end was cut by 10 bases, the J end by 2 bases, with 12 bases between. Germline V gene lookup returns CDR1 LNHDA and CDR2 SQIVND (reference sequence). Here the CDR3 reads CATADGTYEQYF. CDR3 nucleotide sequence: TGTGCCACGGCGGACGGAACCTACGAGCAGTACTTC.

This sequence joins TRBV6-5 and TRBJ2-7; tentative D call: TRBD2 (5 bases). The germline V gene has CDR1 MNHEY and CDR2 SVGAGI. This CDR3 spans 13 amino acids. Trimming left V 8 bases short and J 0 bases short, with 11 bases between. CDR3: CASRTRTSYEQYF. The CDR3 nucleotides are TGTGCCAGCCGCACTAGAACCTCCTACGAGCAGTACTTC.

The chain combines TRBV5-4 with TRBJ2-3; D is unresolved. Trimming removed 2 bases at V and 2 bases at J, with 6 bases between. CDR1 and CDR2 (germline): SGHNT, YYREEE (reference sequence). There are 13 residues in the CDR3. Here the CDR3 reads CASSFGYTDTQYF. CDR3 nucleotides: TGTGCCAGCAGCTTCGGGTACACAGATACGCAGTATTTT.

This chain links TRBV29-1 with TRBJ2-3; a weak D match, TRBD1 (6 bases). V shed 0 bases and J shed 0 bases, with 16 bases lying between them. This CDR3 is 17 amino acids long. Per the germline V gene, CDR1 is SQVTM and CDR2 is ANQGSEA. The CDR3 DNA sequence: TGCAGCGTTGAAGATCTGGACAGAAAAGTTAGCACAGATACGCAGTATTTT. Its translation: CSVEDLDRKVSTDTQYF.

V is TRBV5-4 and J is TRBJ2-2; the match to TRBD1 covers 7 bases. Germline trimming cut 3 bases from V and 1 base from J; bases unmatched to any gene: 3. This CDR3 comprises 15 residues. From germline, CDR1 is SGHNT and CDR2 YYREEE (reference sequence). CDR3 residues: CASSSGQKNTGELFF. The CDR3 nucleotides are TGTGCCAGCAGCTCGGGACAGAAGAACACCGGGGAGCTGTTTTTT.

This chain joins TRBV5-1 and TRBJ2-7; D gene unclear. Germline V gene lookup returns CDR1 SGHRS and CDR2 YFSETQ. V was trimmed by 4 bases and J by 1 base, leaving 12 bases between them. The CDR3 is 14 residues long. The CDR3, as DNA: TGCGCCAGCAGCACAAGGCCCGGGTCCTACGAGCAGTACTTC. Protein sequence: CASSTRPGSYEQYF.

This sequence joins TRBV9 and TRBJ2-5; the match to TRBD2 covers 13 bases. The CDR3 extends over 15 amino acids. Germline V gene sequence: CDR1 SGDLS, CDR2 YYNGEE. The ends lost 4 bases at V and 3 bases at J; junction bases unmatched: 3. In DNA form, the CDR3 reads TGTGCCAGCAGCCCCGGACTAGCGGGAGAAGAGACCCAGTACTTC. As protein: CASSPGLAGEETQYF. The full variable domain, its missing parts supplied by reference TRBV9 and TRBJ2-5, is DSGVTQTPKHLITATGQRVTLRCSPRSGDLSVYWYQQSLDQGLQFLIQYYNGEERAKGNILERFSAQQFPDLHSELNLSSLELGDSALYFCASSPGLAGEETQYFGPGTRLLVL.

CDR3 nucleotide sequence: TGTGCCAGCAGTTTTCGGGGGGCCCACGAGCAGTACTTC. Translated: CASSFRGAHEQYF. This chain uses TRBV27 with TRBJ2-7; possible D gene TRBD2, 7 bases. Between the trimmed V and J ends, which lost 3 bases and 5 bases, there was a span of 11 bases. CDR1 is MNHEY and CDR2 is SMNVEV in the germline V gene (reference sequence). The CDR3 spans 13 residues.

The chain joins TRBV18 to TRBJ2-7; D not resolved. Per germline, CDR1 KGHSH and CDR2 LQKENI. The CDR3 has 15 residues. The V and J ends lost 6 bases and 3 bases respectively, with 18 bases between them. The CDR3 reads CASSVRSTTDYEQYF. The CDR3 DNA is TGTGCCAGCTCTGTAAGGTCCACCACCGACTACGAGCAGTACTTC.

This clone was detected only a few times. The chain carries TRBV10-3 and TRBJ2-1; tentative D call: TRBD1 (6 bases). CDR1 and CDR2 (germline): ENHRY, SYGVKD. V was trimmed by 10 bases and J by 6 bases, leaving 10 bases between them. The CDR3 length is 11 residues. CDR3 in amino acids: CANSQGNEQFF. The CDR3 DNA follows: TGTGCCAACTCACAGGGCAATGAGCAGTTCTTC.